This T cell receptor (beta chain) was sequenced for a study of blood T cell repertoires in COVID-19. Overall study: Samples representing acute and convalescent COVID-19 were sourced from the United States, Italy and Spain.

Per the study methods: Reference gene primer amplification yielded estimated nucleated cell counts. The assay was immunoSEQ multiplex PCR, and TCRdb's table has in-frame clones only and misses some. That table gives V, J and clone size, and the DNA gave D and trimming. Among 72,000 or so clones listed, around nine tenths were seen once. The CDR3 sequence is 15 residues long. The V end lost 5 bases, the J end lost 2 bases, and 14 bases lay between the germline ends. Germline V gene lookup returns CDR1 MNHEY and CDR2 SVGEGT. Sample: peripheral blood. The TCR originated in a woman at least 80 years old with acute or convalescent COVID-19. This chain links TRBV6-2 or TRBV6-3 with TRBJ2-3; D is perhaps TRBD2 (6 bases). The CDR3 loop reads CASSGTYTNTDTQYF. The CDR3 DNA reads as TGTGCCAGCAGTGGGACTTATACCAACACAGATACGCAGTATTTT.